This T cell receptor beta chain was identified in a study of T cell responses to AZD1222 COVID-19 vaccine. The repertoire was sequenced with immunoSEQ multiplex PCR; TCRdb's copy has only in-frame clones and lacks some. The profile covers roughly 180,000 clones, with 85% to 90% appearing a single time and 0.49% taken by the ten largest. The V gene's germline CDR1 is MGHRA and CDR2 YSYEKL. This CDR3 has 16 amino acids. J lost 4 bases, V lost 0 bases, and 2 bases had no gene match. This clone was counted a single time. The chain combines TRBV4-1 with TRBJ2-7, with 14 bases lining up with TRBD2. The sequencing used peripheral blood, collected on day 0 of AZD1222 vaccination. The receptor was derived from an adult in good health. The CDR3 DNA sequence: TGCGCCAGCAGCCAAGAGGGACTAGCGGGAGAGTACGAGCAGTACTTC. Its protein product is CASSQEGLAGEYEQYF.